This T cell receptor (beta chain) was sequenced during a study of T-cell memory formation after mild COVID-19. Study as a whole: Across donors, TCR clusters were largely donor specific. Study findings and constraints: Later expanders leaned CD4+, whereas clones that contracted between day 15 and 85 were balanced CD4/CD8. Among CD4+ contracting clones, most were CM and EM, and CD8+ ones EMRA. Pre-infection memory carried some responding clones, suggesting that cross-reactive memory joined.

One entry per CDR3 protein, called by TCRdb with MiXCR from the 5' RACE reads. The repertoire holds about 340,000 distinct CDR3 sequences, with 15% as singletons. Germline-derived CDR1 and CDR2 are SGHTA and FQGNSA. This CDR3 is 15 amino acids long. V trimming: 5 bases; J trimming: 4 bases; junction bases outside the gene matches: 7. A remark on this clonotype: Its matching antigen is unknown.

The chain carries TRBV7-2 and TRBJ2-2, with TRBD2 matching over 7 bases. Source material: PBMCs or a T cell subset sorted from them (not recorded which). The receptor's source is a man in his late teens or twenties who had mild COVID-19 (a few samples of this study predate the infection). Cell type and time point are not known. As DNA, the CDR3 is TGTGCCAGCAGCCCCGAGAGCGGGGTCACCGGGGAGCTGTTTTTT. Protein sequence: CASSPESGVTGELFF.